These T cell receptor beta chains were read from a single sample in a study of T cell repertoires in cytomegalovirus infection. The antigens of these receptors remain unknown. TCRdb reprocessed the reads with MiXCR, giving one entry per CDR3 protein. The data show about 920,000 distinct CDR3 sequences, 31% seen once. The specimen was cultured CD8+ T cells from PBMCs, collected from culture after CMV antigen stimulation. Receptor source: a human donor in good health (CMV status not recorded). Some clones in this sample may be carry-over from other donors' samples. The CDR3 runs from the conserved cysteine through the conserved F or W. Fields, in order: D gene, clone size, V gene, J gene, CDR3 protein, CDR3 DNA. A D gene is named only where the DNA matches it firmly. A row's size may be missing; if present it is once, few, many or a size class.

NA	few	TRBV12-3/TRBV12-4	TRBJ1-1	CASSPWDPNTEAFF	TGTGCCAGCAGTCCTTGGGACCCTAACACTGAAGCTTTCTTT
TRBD1	NA	TRBV27	TRBJ2-7	CASSFRGQGYEQYF	TGTGCCAGCAGTTTCCGTGGACAGGGCTACGAGCAGTACTTC
NA	many	TRBV7-8	TRBJ2-1	CASSPSGRYEQFF	TGTGCCAGCAGCCCGTCGGGCCGATATGAGCAGTTCTTC
TRBD1	NA	TRBV6-2/TRBV6-3	TRBJ2-5	CAISYQDRVGETQYF	TGTGCCATCAGTTACCAGGACAGGGTGGGAGAGACCCAGTACTTC
NA	few	TRBV20-1	TRBJ1-2	CSARDQGQLNYGYTF	TGCAGTGCTAGAGACCAAGGACAGCTTAACTATGGCTACACCTTC
NA	many	TRBV19	TRBJ1-6	CASTGKSYNSPLHF	TGTGCCAGTACCGGAAAGTCCTATAATTCACCCCTCCACTTT
NA	NA	TRBV12-3/TRBV12-4	TRBJ2-5	CASSLAGGLKETQYF	TGTGCCAGCAGTTTAGCGGGGGGGCTTAAAGAGACCCAGTACTTC
NA	NA	TRBV5-6	TRBJ1-5	CASSLATGNNQPQHF	TGTGCCAGCAGCTTGGCCACGGGGAACAATCAGCCCCAGCATTTT
TRBD1	few	TRBV27	TRBJ2-1	CASSSDRGPKYNEQFF	TGTGCCAGCAGTTCGGACAGGGGGCCAAAGTACAATGAGCAGTTCTTC
TRBD2	NA	TRBV9	TRBJ2-2	CASSVGAGAVTGELFF	TGTGCCAGCAGCGTAGGAGCGGGGGCGGTCACCGGGGAGCTGTTTTTT
NA	once	TRBV15	TRBJ1-2	CATSRDLGSPGYTF	TGTGCCACCAGCAGAGATCTGGGGTCGCCGGGCTACACCTTC
NA	many	TRBV7-8	TRBJ1-1	CASSLVFPGTFEAFF	TGTGCCAGCAGCTTAGTCTTTCCAGGGACGTTTGAAGCTTTCTTT
NA	NA	TRBV29-1	TRBJ2-1	CSVGAGENEQFF	TGCAGCGTTGGGGCAGGGGAGAATGAGCAGTTCTTC
TRBD2	many	TRBV7-9	TRBJ2-3	CASKRLAGIDTQYF	TGTGCCAGCAAGAGACTAGCGGGGATAGATACGCAGTATTTT
NA	many	TRBV7-9	TRBJ1-1	CASSFSTSLNTEAFF	TGTGCCAGCAGCTTTAGTACATCCCTTAACACTGAAGCTTTCTTT
TRBD1	many	TRBV6-1	TRBJ1-2	CASSDHVPGQLRVVYGYTF	TGTGCCAGCAGTGACCACGTCCCGGGACAGCTACGGGTCGTCTATGGCTACACCTTC